This note documents a single T cell receptor beta chain sequence. The data were produced by immunoSEQ multiplex PCR, yet TCRdb's version contains in-frame clones alone and is incomplete. The repertoire has more than 60,000 clones, 75% to 90% of them found once; the top ten carry about 5%. The data were taken from a study of blood T cell repertoires in COVID-19. Overall study context: Samples taken during acute and convalescent COVID-19 were collected in the United States, Italy and Spain. The cDNA or gDNA used as material had been derived from T cells, B-cell-depleted T cells, or PBMCs.

The V gene's germline CDR1 is MDHEN and CDR2 SYDVKM. CDR3 length: 18 residues. J lost 3 bases, V lost 6 bases, and 16 bases had no gene match. This sequence was found in a man aged 60 to 75 with active or convalescent COVID-19. The sample consisted of peripheral blood. The chain is built from TRBV28 and TRBJ2-7; 11 positions match TRBD2. The CDR3 protein is CASSRLRGSGGVLYEQYF. The CDR3 bases are TGTGCCAGCAGCCGTCTCCGGGGTAGCGGGGGGGTCCTCTACGAGCAGTACTTC.